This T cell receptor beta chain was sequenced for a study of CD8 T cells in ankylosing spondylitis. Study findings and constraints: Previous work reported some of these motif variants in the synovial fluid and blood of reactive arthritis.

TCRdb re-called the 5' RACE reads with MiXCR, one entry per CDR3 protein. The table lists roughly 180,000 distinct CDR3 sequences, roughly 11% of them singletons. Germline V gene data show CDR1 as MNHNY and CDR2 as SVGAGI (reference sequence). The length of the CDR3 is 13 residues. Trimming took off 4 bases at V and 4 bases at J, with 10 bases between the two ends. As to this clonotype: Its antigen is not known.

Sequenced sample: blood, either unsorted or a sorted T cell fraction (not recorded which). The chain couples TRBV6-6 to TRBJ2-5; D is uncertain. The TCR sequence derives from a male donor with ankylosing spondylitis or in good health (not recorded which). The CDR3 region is CASSSSNPETQYF. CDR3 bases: TGTGCCAGCAGTTCGAGCAACCCAGAGACCCAGTACTTC.